This is a list of T cell receptor beta chains from one sample in a study of Ad26.COV2.S vaccination and SARS-CoV-2 variants. The method was immunoSEQ multiplex PCR; TCRdb's version includes in-frame clones alone and lacks a portion of them. The repertoire holds some 340,000 clones, with just under 85% as singletons. Source: peripheral blood, taken in a trial of Ad26.COV2.S vaccine versus placebo. The receptor source for this set is a person between 18 and 65 years old who received the Ad26.COV2.S COVID-19 vaccine or a placebo. Both conserved end residues are part of each CDR3. A D gene is named only where the DNA matches it firmly. Some rows have no size entry. The others give once, few or many, or a class for an expanded clone.

J: TRBJ2-4; size: NA; V: TRBV7-8; D: TRBD2; CDR3: CASSLVGGGEQERYF; DNA: TGTGCCAGCAGCTTAGTGGGCGGGGGGGAACAAGAGAGGTACTTC
J: TRBJ1-5; size: once; V: TRBV11-2; D: NA; CDR3: CASSLERERPQHF; DNA: TGTGCCAGCAGCTTAGAGCGAGAGCGGCCCCAGCATTTT
J: TRBJ1-2; size: NA; V: TRBV6-5; D: NA; CDR3: CASSYRTGGNYGYTF; DNA: TGTGCCAGCAGTTACAGGACGGGGGGGAACTATGGCTACACCTTC
J: TRBJ2-5; size: once; V: TRBV9; D: TRBD1; CDR3: CASSAGQTQETQYF; DNA: TGTGCCAGCAGCGCGGGACAGACTCAAGAGACCCAGTACTTC
J: TRBJ2-1; size: NA; V: TRBV7-3; D: NA; CDR3: CASSSDSNEQFF; DNA: TGTGCCAGCAGCTCGGACAGCAATGAGCAGTTCTTC
J: TRBJ2-7; size: few; V: TRBV11-3; D: NA; CDR3: CASSPSGAGFSYEQYF; DNA: TGTGCCAGCAGCCCATCCGGGGCGGGGTTTTCCTACGAGCAGTACTTC
J: TRBJ2-3; size: NA; V: TRBV5-6; D: NA; CDR3: CASSLRGADTQYF; DNA: TGTGCCAGCAGCTTGAGGGGAGCAGATACGCAGTATTTT
J: TRBJ2-2; size: NA; V: TRBV28; D: TRBD2; CDR3: CASSLLTSGDTNTGELFF; DNA: TGTGCCAGCAGTTTATTAACTAGCGGGGACACGAACACCGGGGAGCTGTTTTTT
J: TRBJ1-3; size: NA; V: TRBV25-1; D: NA; CDR3: CASSDAKNTIYF; DNA: TGTGCCAGCAGTGATGCGAAGAACACCATATATTTT
J: TRBJ2-7; size: NA; V: TRBV10-3; D: TRBD2; CDR3: CAISDLAGGYEQYF; DNA: TGTGCCATCAGTGATCTAGCGGGGGGGTACGAGCAGTACTTC
J: TRBJ2-2; size: NA; V: TRBV23-1; D: NA; CDR3: CASSQKTPDPYTGELFF; DNA: TGCGCCAGCAGTCAAAAAACCCCCGACCCTTACACCGGGGAGCTGTTTTTT
J: TRBJ2-2; size: many; V: TRBV12-3/TRBV12-4; D: NA; CDR3: CASQWDTGELFF; DNA: TGTGCCAGCCAGTGGGACACCGGGGAGCTGTTTTTT
J: TRBJ1-1; size: NA; V: TRBV30; D: NA; CDR3: CAWGRGWAEAFF; DNA: TGTGCCTGGGGAAGGGGTTGGGCTGAAGCTTTCTTT
J: TRBJ1-5; size: once; V: TRBV18; D: TRBD1; CDR3: CASSPPRTGLNQPQHF; DNA: TGTGCCAGCTCACCACCGAGGACAGGGCTCAATCAGCCCCAGCATTTT
J: TRBJ1-4; size: NA; V: TRBV11-3; D: NA; CDR3: CASSLGGTNEKLFF; DNA: TGTGCCAGCAGCTTAGGGGGAACTAATGAAAAACTGTTTTTT
J: TRBJ1-1; size: NA; V: TRBV5-5; D: NA; CDR3: CASSLSNSQGQPSNTEAFF; DNA: TGTGCCAGCAGCTTGTCCAATTCTCAGGGTCAGCCCTCGAACACTGAAGCTTTCTTT
J: TRBJ2-5; size: NA; V: TRBV4-1; D: TRBD2; CDR3: CASSHLAGKETQYF; DNA: TGCGCCAGCAGCCACCTAGCGGGGAAAGAGACCCAGTACTTC
J: TRBJ2-3; size: once; V: TRBV18; D: NA; CDR3: CASSPGTVDTQYF; DNA: TGTGCCAGCTCACCAGGGACGGTAGATACGCAGTATTTT
J: TRBJ2-7; size: NA; V: TRBV6-6; D: NA; CDR3: CASSYSGGPYEQYF; DNA: TGTGCCAGCAGTTACTCAGGGGGGCCCTACGAGCAGTACTTC
J: TRBJ1-1; size: NA; V: TRBV5-1; D: NA; CDR3: CASSLTGISGTEAFF; DNA: TGCGCCAGCAGCTTGACAGGGATAAGCGGAACTGAAGCTTTCTTT
J: TRBJ2-1; size: NA; V: TRBV12-3/TRBV12-4; D: NA; CDR3: CASSFADYNEQFF; DNA: TGTGCCAGCAGTTTCGCAGATTACAATGAGCAGTTCTTC
J: TRBJ1-1; size: NA; V: TRBV4-2; D: NA; CDR3: CASSQVQGVGFTEAFF; DNA: TGTGCCAGCAGCCAAGTTCAGGGCGTCGGGTTCACTGAAGCTTTCTTT
J: TRBJ2-2; size: NA; V: TRBV7-2; D: NA; CDR3: CASSLLVGDTGELFF; DNA: TGTGCCAGCAGCTTATTGGTGGGAGACACCGGGGAGCTGTTTTTT